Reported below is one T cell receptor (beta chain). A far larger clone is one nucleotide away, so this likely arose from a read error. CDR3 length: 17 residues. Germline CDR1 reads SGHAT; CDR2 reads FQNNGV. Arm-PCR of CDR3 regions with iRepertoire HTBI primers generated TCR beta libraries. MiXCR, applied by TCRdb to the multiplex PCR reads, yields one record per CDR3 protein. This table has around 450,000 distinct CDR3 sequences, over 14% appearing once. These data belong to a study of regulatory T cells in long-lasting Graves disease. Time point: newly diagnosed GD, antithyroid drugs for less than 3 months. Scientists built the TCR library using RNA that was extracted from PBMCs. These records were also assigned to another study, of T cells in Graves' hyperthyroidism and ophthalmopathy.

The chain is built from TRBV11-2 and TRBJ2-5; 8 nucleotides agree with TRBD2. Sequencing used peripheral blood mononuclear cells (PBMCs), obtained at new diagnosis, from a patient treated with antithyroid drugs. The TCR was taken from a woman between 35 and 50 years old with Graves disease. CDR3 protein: CASSHRSGTHSYNEQLF. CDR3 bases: TGTGCCAGCAGCCACCGTAGCGGGACCCACTCCTACAATGAGCAGCTCTTC.